A single sample is the source of the 32 T cell receptor beta chains below, sequenced in a study of response to subunit inactivated influenza vaccine listed by TCRdb under 2018. Library generation was performed with RT-PCR. Instrument on record: Illumina HiSeq 2500. The raw public data were reprocessed by TCRdb itself: fastp quality trimming at Q25, MiXCR clonotype calling, in-frame beta chains only. Here each entry gathers all rows of one CDR3 protein and keeps the most common genes and DNA. The sample profile shows about 500,000 distinct CDR3 sequences; more than 15% of them were found once. Roughly 3% of the sample rests with the top ten. The sample was CD4+ T cells sorted from PBMCs, taken around 25 months after vaccination. These receptors were obtained from a man between 50 and 70 years old who received an inactivated influenza vaccine. Donor details come from another sample of the same person, matched by shared clones.

Only a few counts were recorded for this clonotype. The chain is built from TRBV4-2 and TRBJ2-4; maybe TRBD2 (6 bases). The CDR3 consists of 17 residues. Trimming removed 0 bases from V and 0 bases from J, with 12 bases in between. Germline loops: CDR1 LGHNA, CDR2 YNFKEQ. CDR3 DNA sequence: TGTGCCAGCAGCCAAGATGGGGCGGGGCTAGCCAAAAACATTCAGTACTTC. Encoded protein: CASSQDGAGLAKNIQYF.

A few counts support this clonotype. The chain couples TRBV2 to TRBJ2-1; the D is unclear. Deletions cut 4 bases from V and 4 bases from J, with 11 bases between. Germline V gene sequence: CDR1 SNHLY, CDR2 FYNNEI. The CDR3 has 14 residues. The CDR3, as DNA: TGTGCCAGCAGTGTGTTGGCCAGGTACAATGAGCAGTTCTTC. This sequence encodes CASSVLARYNEQFF.

Concerning this clonotype itself: One junction end disagrees with the germline gene, perhaps due to a read error. The chain combines TRBV24-1 with TRBJ2-2, with D hard to call. The CDR3 covers 13 residues. Germline assignment: CDR1 KGHDR and CDR2 SFDVKD. The CDR3 reads CATSHFRTGELFF. CDR3 nucleotide sequence: TGTGCCACCAGTCATTTTCGTACCGGGGAGCTGTTTTTT.

This chain connects TRBV4-1 to TRBJ2-1, with 8 bases lining up with TRBD2. The V gene end was trimmed by 0 bases and the J gene end by 15 bases; junction bases not matched to a gene: 10. The CDR3 is made up of 14 amino acids. Germline CDR1 MGHRA, CDR2 YSYEKL. CDR3 DNA sequence: TGCGCCAGCAGCCAAGATCTTGTCGGGAGGGCCGGGTTCTTC. Translating it yields CASSQDLVGRAGFF.

This clonotype was recorded only once. The rearrangement links TRBV4-3 to TRBJ2-7, with unresolved D. Looked up from germline, CDR1 is LGHNA and CDR2 is YSLEER. The CDR3 runs to 15 residues. V dropped 2 bases and J dropped 3 bases, with 14 bases sitting between them. CDR3 nucleotides: TGCGCCAGCAGCCAAACTATTCCGGGCGGCTACGAGCAGTACTTC. It codes for CASSQTIPGGYEQYF.

This clonotype occurred a few times. The chain couples TRBV9 to TRBJ2-7; tentatively, D is TRBD1 (7 bases). V lost 0 bases and J 0 bases, leaving 13 bases between the germline ends. The CDR3 has 16 amino acids. The V gene's germline CDR1 is SGDLS and CDR2 YYNGEE. Written as DNA, the CDR3 is TGTGCCAGCAGCGTAGCCTCAGGGGGGCCCTCCTACGAGCAGTACTTC. Translated: CASSVASGGPSYEQYF. The full variable domain, rest sourced from reference TRBV9 and TRBJ2-7, is DSGVTQTPKHLITATGQRVTLRCSPRSGDLSVYWYQQSLDQGLQFLIQYYNGEERAKGNILERFSAQQFPDLHSELNLSSLELGDSALYFCASSVASGGPSYEQYFGPGTRLTVT.

This clonotype was seen more than once but under ten times. This chain connects TRBV10-3 to TRBJ2-7; TRBD1 is a possible D gene (5 bases). V shed 8 bases and J shed 3 bases, with 17 bases lying between them. The V gene's germline CDR1 is ENHRY and CDR2 SYGVKD. The CDR3 sequence is 14 residues long. CDR3: CAIRRSTGSYEQYF. The CDR3 coding sequence is TGTGCCATCCGTAGGTCCACAGGAAGCTACGAGCAGTACTTC.

In this sample, this clonotype turned up many times. The chain couples TRBV3-1 to TRBJ2-1; D is perhaps TRBD1 (6 bases). Germline assignment: CDR1 LGHDT and CDR2 YNNKEL (reference sequence). Trimming stripped 2 bases from V and 6 bases from J, with 17 bases between. There are 16 residues in the CDR3. CDR3 coding DNA: TGTGCCAGCAGCCAACCCGGGACATTAGGGGGCAATGAGCAGTTCTTC. Protein product: CASSQPGTLGGNEQFF.

The rearrangement joins TRBV6-5 to TRBJ2-1; D perhaps matches TRBD2 (6 bases). V shed 1 base and J shed 3 bases, with 7 bases lying between them. Germline CDR1 reads MNHEY; CDR2 reads SVGAGI. This CDR3 contains 14 residues. The DNA for the CDR3 is TGTGCCAGCAGTTACTTAGCGGACTACAATGAGCAGTTCTTC. Amino acid sequence: CASSYLADYNEQFF.

The sample holds one count of this clonotype. Here the CDR3 DNA reads TGTGCCAGCACCCTAGGGTTGGAGAGCTCCTACAATGAGCAGTTCTTC. Its protein is CASTLGLESSYNEQFF. This chain uses TRBV9 with TRBJ2-1; no clear D gene. Trimming pared 6 bases from V and 0 bases from J, leaving 16 bases between. The CDR3 sequence is 16 residues long. The germline V gene encodes CDR1 SGDLS and CDR2 YYNGEE.

The genes are TRBV5-1 and TRBJ2-7; the match to TRBD2 covers 9 bases. CDR1 and CDR2 from the germline V gene are SGHRS and YFSETQ. The CDR3 runs to 15 residues. After removal of 4 bases from V and 5 bases from J, the junction contained 10 bases not matched to a gene. The CDR3 DNA reads TGCGCCAGCAGCCCTCAAAGCGGGAGGAGCCACGAGCAGTACTTC. It encodes CASSPQSGRSHEQYF.

This clonotype was detected only a few times. The chain combines TRBV7-8 with TRBJ1-5; unclear D gene. Looked up from germline, CDR1 is SGHVS and CDR2 is FQNEAQ. Trimming removed 2 bases from V and 1 base from J, with 9 bases in between. The length of the CDR3 is 15 residues. The CDR3 region is CASSLRLTSNQPQHF. As DNA, the CDR3 is TGTGCCAGCAGCTTAAGACTCACGAGCAATCAGCCCCAGCATTTT.

In its sample, this clonotype was seen many times. The chain has TRBV12-3 or TRBV12-4 and TRBJ1-1, with D unresolved. Trimming pared 7 bases from V and 1 base from J, leaving 10 bases between. The CDR3 totals 13 residues. Written as DNA, the CDR3 is TGTGCCAGCAAGGAGCGGGCGAACACTGAAGCTTTCTTT. It is translated as CASKERANTEAFF.

This clonotype has just a few counts. The rearrangement links TRBV3-1 to TRBJ2-5; D unclear. Germline CDR1 LGHDT, CDR2 YNNKEL (reference sequence). This CDR3 contains 15 residues. Trimming stripped 2 bases from V and 2 bases from J, with 12 bases between. DNA of the CDR3: TGTGCCAGCAGCCAACGGTCCGTACAGCAAGAGACCCAGTACTTC. Protein product: CASSQRSVQQETQYF.

This chain links TRBV20-1 with TRBJ2-5; TRBD2 matches 7 bases. Losses at the gene ends were 2 bases for V and 2 bases for J; bases not matched to a gene: 8. The V gene's germline CDR1 is DFQATT and CDR2 SNEGSKA (reference sequence). The CDR3 loop spans 15 amino acids. The CDR3, as DNA: TGCAGTGCTAGAAAGAGCGGGGAGCCACAAGAGACCCAGTACTTC. Protein product: CSARKSGEPQETQYF.

This clonotype has more than one count but fewer than ten. This sequence joins TRBV30 and TRBJ1-1; D gene ambiguous. This CDR3 spans 11 amino acids. Germline assignment: CDR1 GTSNPN and CDR2 SVGIG (reference sequence). The V end lost 2 bases, the J end lost 11 bases, and 12 bases lay between the germline ends. CDR3: CAWSQPFFAFF. The CDR3 DNA follows: TGTGCCTGGAGTCAACCATTTTTCGCTTTCTTT.

The chain has TRBV20-1 and TRBJ2-7; D possibly uses TRBD1 or TRBD2 (8 bases each). The CDR3 extends over 15 amino acids. Trimming took off 1 base at V and 0 bases at J, with 13 bases between the two ends. Germline V gene sequence: CDR1 DFQATT, CDR2 SNEGSKA (reference sequence). In DNA, the CDR3 is TGCAGTGCTAGAGTAGCGGGACAGGTCTCCTACGAGCAGTACTTC. As protein: CSARVAGQVSYEQYF.

At least ten counts were recorded for this clonotype. The CDR3 loop reads CSFMLGSSYEQYF. The DNA for the CDR3 is TGCAGCTTCATGCTAGGAAGCTCCTACGAGCAGTACTTC. The rearrangement joins TRBV29-1 to TRBJ2-7; D unresolved. Looked up from germline, CDR1 is SQVTM and CDR2 is ANQGSEA. V was trimmed by 8 bases and J by 0 bases, leaving 14 bases between them. The CDR3 consists of 13 residues.

The chain combines TRBV20-1 with TRBJ2-2; no definite D call. Germline V CDR1 and CDR2: DFQATT, SNEGSKA (reference sequence). The V end lost 0 bases, the J end lost 7 bases, and 6 bases lay between the germline ends. The CDR3 is 12 amino acids. The CDR3 DNA is TGCAGTGCTAGAGAGTGGAACGGGGAGCTGTTTTTT. Translated, it gives CSAREWNGELFF.

The chain joins TRBV10-2 to TRBJ1-1; 9 nucleotides agree with TRBD1. From germline, CDR1 is WSHSY and CDR2 SAAADI. V shed 3 bases, J shed 6 bases, and the junction held 11 bases outside the gene matches. The CDR3 is 16 residues long. CDR3 DNA sequence: TGCGCCAGCAGTGAATTTGTTGGACAGGGGTGGCCTGAAGCTTTCTTT. The encoded protein is CASSEFVGQGWPEAFF.

The genes are TRBV28 and TRBJ2-7; D is undetermined. V lost 6 bases and J 4 bases, leaving 4 bases between the germline ends. The CDR3 loop spans 10 amino acids. Germline values: CDR1 MDHEN, CDR2 SYDVKM. This CDR3 is CASSRYEQYF. Here the CDR3 DNA reads TGTGCCAGCAGCCGATACGAGCAGTACTTC.

This clonotype was counted a few times. The V gene is TRBV5-1, the J gene TRBJ2-1; D ambiguous. Trimming pared 4 bases from V and 7 bases from J, leaving 9 bases between. Germline V gives CDR1 SGHRS, CDR2 YFSETQ. The CDR3 length is 12 residues. This chain's CDR3 is CASSNLSNEQFF. Here the CDR3 DNA reads TGCGCCAGCAGCAATCTTAGTAATGAGCAGTTCTTC.

In regard to this clonotype: Its ends do not fully match the called genes, so a read error is possible. The chain combines TRBV12-3 or TRBV12-4 with TRBJ1-5; TRBD1 might be the D (6 bases). The CDR3 is 15 amino acids. CDR3 loop: CAGSFNRDGNQPQHF. CDR3 bases: TGTGCCGGCAGTTTTAACAGGGACGGCAATCAGCCCCAGCATTTT.

This clonotype was counted between two and nine times. The chain couples TRBV12-3 or TRBV12-4 to TRBJ1-2; D remains unclear. CDR3 size: 15 residues. V was pared by 6 bases and J by 4 bases, with 18 bases between. Written as DNA, the CDR3 is TGTGCCAGCAGCCCCGGGAGGGCCTCTTTCTATGGCTACACCTTC. Translation: CASSPGRASFYGYTF.

The rearrangement uses TRBV5-6 and TRBJ1-5; 7 positions agree with TRBD1. The CDR3 has 15 residues. Trimming cost V 4 bases and J 7 bases; bases outside gene matches: 11. The germline V gene encodes CDR1 SGHDT and CDR2 YYEEEE. In DNA form, the CDR3 reads TGTGCCAGCAGCCGTCGACAGGGACGAACCCAGCCCCAGCATTTT. Translation: CASSRRQGRTQPQHF. The variable domain in full, with the rest retrieved from reference TRBV5-6 and TRBJ1-5, is DAGVTQSPTHLIKTRGQQVTLRCSPKSGHDTVSWYQQALGQGPQFIFQYYEEEERQRGNFPDRFSGHQFPNYSSELNVNALLLGDSALYLCASSRRQGRTQPQHFGDGTRLSIL.

The V call is TRBV6-1, the J call TRBJ1-5; D call uncertain. This CDR3 has 13 amino acids. Trimming took off 6 bases at V and 4 bases at J, with 10 bases between the two ends. Germline CDR1 is MNHNS and CDR2 is SASEGT. The CDR3 DNA sequence: TGTGCCAGCAGCCAGATACCTAATCAGCCCCAGCATTTT. Translation gives CASSQIPNQPQHF.

This clonotype was seen a handful of times. The chain joins TRBV4-2 to TRBJ2-1; 11 positions agree with TRBD2. Germline lookup yields CDR1 LGHNA and CDR2 YNFKEQ. The CDR3 consists of 16 residues. After removal of 3 bases from V and 3 bases from J, the junction contained 4 bases not matched to a gene. The CDR3 bases are TGTGCCAGCAGCCACCCGGGACTAGCGGTCTACAATGAGCAGTTCTTC. Protein: CASSHPGLAVYNEQFF.

This clonotype was observed a few times. V is TRBV4-3 and J is TRBJ2-5; 7 positions match TRBD2. V lost 0 bases and J lost 4; bases outside the gene matches: 14. The CDR3 runs to 18 residues. Germline CDR1 and CDR2: LGHNA and YSLEER. The CDR3 sequence: CASSQDLGGDTSVETQYF. The CDR3, as DNA: TGCGCCAGCAGCCAAGACTTAGGAGGGGATACTAGCGTAGAGACCCAGTACTTC.

This rearrangement joins TRBV2 to TRBJ2-5; TRBD1 matches at 7 bases. The junction had 10 bases not matched to a gene; V was cut back by 7 bases and J by 5 bases. Per the germline V gene, CDR1 is SNHLY and CDR2 is FYNNEI. The CDR3 is 14 amino acids. The CDR3: CASTRQGLRETQYF. The CDR3 DNA follows: TGTGCCAGCACCCGACAGGGTTTGAGGGAGACCCAGTACTTC.

The V call is TRBV20-1, the J call TRBJ2-7; 10 bases map to TRBD2. V shed 3 bases and J 5 bases; nucleotides not matched to a gene: 10. The germline gives CDR1 DFQATT, CDR2 SNEGSKA (reference sequence). This CDR3 is 15 amino acids long. The CDR3 protein is CSASRPPSGRDEQYF. The CDR3 DNA reads as TGCAGTGCTAGCCGACCACCTAGCGGGAGAGACGAGCAGTACTTC.

The rearrangement joins TRBV20-1 to TRBJ2-7, with a tentative D call TRBD2 (5 bases). V was pared by 4 bases and J by 6 bases, with 13 bases between. The CDR3 has 12 amino acids. CDR1 and CDR2 from the germline V gene are DFQATT and SNEGSKA (reference sequence). The CDR3 region has the DNA TGCAGTGCTAAGCTAGCTACAATCGAGCAGTACTTC. Translating it yields CSAKLATIEQYF.

This clonotype was detected a few times. V usage is TRBV20-1 and J usage is TRBJ2-7; TRBD2 matches at 11 bases. The CDR3 spans 15 residues. With 6 bases clipped from V and 2 bases from J, the junction kept 9 bases outside the gene matches. In germline, CDR1 is DFQATT, CDR2 SNEGSKA (reference sequence). This chain's CDR3 is CSARAGTSGTYEQYF. CDR3 coding DNA: TGCAGTGCCCGGGCTGGGACTAGCGGAACCTACGAGCAGTACTTC.